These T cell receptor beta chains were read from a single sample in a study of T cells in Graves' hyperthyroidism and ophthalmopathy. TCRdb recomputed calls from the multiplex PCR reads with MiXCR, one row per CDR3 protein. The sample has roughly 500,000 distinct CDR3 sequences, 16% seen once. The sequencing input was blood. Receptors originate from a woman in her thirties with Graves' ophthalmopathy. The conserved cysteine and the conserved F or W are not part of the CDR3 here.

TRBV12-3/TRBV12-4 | ASSPFGQDQETQY
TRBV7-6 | ASSQGLAGDHTYEQY
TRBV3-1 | ASSQDGGNQPQH
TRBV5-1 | ASSLTLQGDSPLH
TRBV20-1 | SARVRTSSSALSYNEQF
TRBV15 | ATSSLRTSGRSNEQF
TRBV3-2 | ASSQEAGGLQGEQF
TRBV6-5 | ASSYRDGNTEAF
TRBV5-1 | ASSLRQGPEAF
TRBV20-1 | SAPSVYNEQF
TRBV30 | AWSAMGQSNQPQH
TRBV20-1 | SARDPGSSTEAF
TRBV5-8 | ASSLAGRVLHEQF
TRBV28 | ASTSTGNTIY
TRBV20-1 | SAGKFGAGVNEQF
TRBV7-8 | ASSFTAQDEQY
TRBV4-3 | ASSPFLATSSYNEQF
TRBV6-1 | ASSEVVLSDTQY
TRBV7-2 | ASSLASSSSYEQY
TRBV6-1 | ASREDRPTTNEKLF
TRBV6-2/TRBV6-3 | ASSYSWDSYEQY
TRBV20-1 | SATPGGLLEDTQY
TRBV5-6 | ASSFRREQY
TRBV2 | ASSDPGDSEAF
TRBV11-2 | ASSLGQREWMGEQF
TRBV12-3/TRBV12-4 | ASSPDRTTAKNIQY
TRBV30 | AWVEGNSPLH
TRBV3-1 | ASSQVGRAEQY
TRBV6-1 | ASILNRGLLSEQY
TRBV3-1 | ASSSSTANEQF
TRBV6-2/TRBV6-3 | ASSYEAATDTQY
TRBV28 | ASSPTGLINSPLH
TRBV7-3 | ASSPSRGRRDTQY
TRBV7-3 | ASSRLGGRDEQY
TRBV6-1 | ASRSLSGSYNEQF
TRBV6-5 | ASSYWASESRETQY
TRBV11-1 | ASSLATGGTSFNEQF
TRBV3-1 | ASSQEGAGTGELF
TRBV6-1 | ASSLDFANTGELF
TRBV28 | ASSLGSYRYLDYGYT
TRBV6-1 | ATSDRLQTTGELF
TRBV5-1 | ASSLVRSQSNEQF
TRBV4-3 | ASSQEGASGNEQF
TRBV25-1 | ASTDFGGAYEQY
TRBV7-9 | ASSLVLSGLFTLPEAF
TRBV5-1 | ASSLDAGVYNEQF
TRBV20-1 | TGLLAYNEQF